Below are 4 T cell receptor beta chains sequenced from a single sample in a study of PD-1 blockade in classical Hodgkin lymphoma. Repertoires were generated with immunoSEQ multiplex PCR, while TCRdb's copy carries only in-frame clones and drops some. The sample contains about 23,000 clones, 80% of which appear only once. Relapse after autologous stem cell transplantation occurred in every patient, and brentuximab vedotin exposure varied. The sequencing here drew on peripheral blood mononuclear cells (PBMCs), taken before the second cycle of nivolumab. These receptors came from a human donor with classical Hodgkin lymphoma.

The J gene is TRBJ2-5, the V gene TRBV10-2; 8 bases agree with TRBD1. Trimming took 6 bases from V and 1 from J; bases not matched to a gene: 4. The CDR3 is made up of 14 amino acids. The germline CDR1 and CDR2 sequences are WSHSY and SAAADI. The DNA of the CDR3 is TGCGCCAGCAGGAGGACAGGGAGCCAAGAGACCCAGTACTTC. Encoded protein: CASRRTGSQETQYF.

The V call is TRBV2, the J call TRBJ2-7; the D call may be TRBD1 or TRBD2 (6 bases each). From germline, CDR1 is SNHLY and CDR2 FYNNEI. Trimming removed 7 bases from V and 4 bases from J, with 17 bases in between. The CDR3 is made up of 14 amino acids. The CDR3 DNA is TGTGCCAGCAATGTCGGGGGCTCCGGGTACGAGCAGTACTTC. This codes for CASNVGGSGYEQYF.

V and J are TRBV5-8 and TRBJ2-2, with 7 bases matching TRBD1. Germline values: CDR1 SGHTS, CDR2 YDEGEE. With V trimmed by 4 bases and J by 1 base, 1 base remained unmatched. The length of the CDR3 is 14 residues. The CDR3 region is CASSRTGNTGELFF. CDR3 nucleotide sequence: TGTGCCAGCAGCCGGACAGGGAACACCGGGGAGCTGTTTTTT.

The rearrangement links TRBV6-1 to TRBJ1-5, with 11 bases aligning to TRBD1. Unmatched junction bases numbered 5, after V lost 4 bases and J lost 6 bases. CDR1 and CDR2 from the germline V gene are MNHNS and SASEGT. This CDR3 has 15 amino acids. The CDR3 here is CASSGGTGGIQPQHF. The CDR3 DNA follows: TGTGCCAGCAGTGGGGGGACAGGGGGTATTCAGCCCCAGCATTTT.